These 11 T cell receptor beta chains share one sample of origin, sequenced in a study of cytomegalovirus exposure and HLA in healthy donors. Primers: 60 Vbeta forward and 13 Jbeta reverse. The repertoire was sequenced with immunoSEQ multiplex PCR; TCRdb's copy has only in-frame clones and lacks some. The table has about 160,000 clones, approximately 72% seen once. Sequenced input: PBMCs. Receptor source: a female donor in good health and CMV-seronegative.

This chain links TRBV19 with TRBJ1-2; D remains ambiguous. Trimming pared 5 bases from V and 4 bases from J, leaving 11 bases between. CDR1 and CDR2 from the germline V gene are LNHDA and SQIVND (reference sequence). The CDR3 length is 13 residues. The CDR3 DNA follows: TGTGCCAGTAGTCCACACCTTGGCTATGGCTACACCTTC. This sequence encodes CASSPHLGYGYTF.

J is TRBJ2-5 and V is TRBV5-4; D call uncertain. The CDR3 length is 13 residues. In germline, CDR1 is SGHNT, CDR2 YYREEE (reference sequence). The germline V and J ends were trimmed by 5 bases and 2 bases, with 10 bases remaining between them. The chain's CDR3 is CASRSVPQETQYF. The CDR3 bases are TGTGCCAGCAGGAGCGTTCCTCAAGAGACCCAGTACTTC.

The J gene is TRBJ1-5, the V gene TRBV11-2; D is uncertain. Germline assignment: CDR1 SGHAT and CDR2 FQNNGV. CDR3 size: 14 residues. V lost 5 bases to trimming and J lost 0 bases, with 8 bases between them. The CDR3: CASSLSPSNQPQHF. CDR3 coding DNA: TGTGCCAGCAGCCTTAGTCCTAGCAATCAGCCCCAGCATTTT. Variable domain in full (rest from reference TRBV11-2 and TRBJ1-5): EAGVAQSPRYKIIEKRQSVAFWCNPISGHATLYWYQQILGQGPKLLIQFQNNGVVDDSQLPKDRFSAERLKGVDSTLKIQPAKLEDSAVYLCASSLSPSNQPQHFGDGTRLSIL.

The chain has TRBV27 and TRBJ2-5; D is possibly TRBD1 (5 bases). CDR1 is MNHEY and CDR2 is SMNVEV in the germline V gene (reference sequence). CDR3 size: 14 residues. The ends were cut back, 4 bases at V and 5 bases at J, with 14 bases in the middle. The CDR3 nucleotides read TGTGCCAGCAGTTGGGCAGGGCCGTGGGAGACCCAGTACTTC. This sequence encodes CASSWAGPWETQYF.

J is TRBJ2-7 and V is TRBV11-2; TRBD1 might be the D (5 bases). Germline lookup yields CDR1 SGHAT and CDR2 FQNNGV. The CDR3 length is 13 residues. Trimming removed 3 bases from V and 2 bases from J, with 8 bases in between. The CDR3 DNA sequence: TGTGCCAGCAGCTTCCAGGGTCCCTACGAGCAGTACTTC. Translating it yields CASSFQGPYEQYF.

The chain recombines TRBV6-5 with TRBJ2-7, with D perhaps TRBD1 (6 bases). This CDR3 region has 15 residues. In germline, CDR1 is MNHEY, CDR2 SVGAGI. V was trimmed by 0 bases and J by 3 bases, leaving 12 bases between them. The CDR3 reads CASSYSPQGGYEQYF. The DNA for the CDR3 is TGTGCCAGCAGTTACTCACCCCAAGGGGGCTACGAGCAGTACTTC.

The chain is built from TRBV4-2 and TRBJ1-5; tentatively, D is TRBD1 (6 bases). Germline assignment: CDR1 LGHNA and CDR2 YNFKEQ. The CDR3 spans 15 residues. V shed 1 base and J shed 0 bases, with 7 bases lying between them. The DNA of the CDR3 is TGTGCCAGCAGCCAAGGACAGGATAGCAATCAGCCCCAGCATTTT. This codes for CASSQGQDSNQPQHF.

This clone was recorded only once. This chain uses TRBV7-2 with TRBJ2-1; 10 bases align to TRBD1. The CDR3 consists of 15 residues. Germline V gene lookup returns CDR1 SGHTA and CDR2 FQGNSA. Trimming at V came to 0 bases and at J to 9 bases, leaving 5 bases not matched to a gene. In DNA, the CDR3 is TGTGCCAGCAGCTTAGCACCGGGACAGGGGACTGAGCAGTTCTTC. Its translation: CASSLAPGQGTEQFF.

The rearrangement uses TRBV6-4 and TRBJ1-1; D is unclear. This CDR3 is 12 amino acids long. Per germline, CDR1 MRHNA and CDR2 SNTAGT. V lost 7 bases, J lost 4 bases, and 10 bases lay in between. The CDR3 sequence is CASTRVVTEAFF. The CDR3 nucleotides are TGTGCCAGCACTCGGGTGGTCACTGAAGCTTTCTTT.

The rearrangement uses TRBV13 and TRBJ1-4; perhaps TRBD1 as D (6 bases). This CDR3 is built from 19 residues. Germline V gene lookup returns CDR1 PRHDT and CDR2 FYEKMQ (reference sequence). Trimming removed 1 base from V and 0 bases from J, with 18 bases in between. CDR3 region: CASSLVGQADEATNEKLFF. DNA of the CDR3: TGTGCCAGCAGCTTAGTGGGACAAGCCGACGAGGCAACTAATGAAAAACTGTTTTTT.

A few counts support this clone. This chain joins TRBV5-1 and TRBJ2-5; D is undetermined. V gave up 3 bases and J gave up 5 bases, with 11 bases separating them. The CDR3 consists of 13 residues. Per germline, CDR1 SGHRS and CDR2 YFSETQ. CDR3 nucleotides: TGCGCCAGCAGCTCAGTGCAGTCCGAGACCCAGTACTTC. This translates into CASSSVQSETQYF.